This T cell receptor beta chain was sequenced in a study of blood T cell repertoires in COVID-19. Seattle enrolled patients during active infection and tracked them longitudinally. Some clones are missing from TCRdb's copy, which holds only in-frame ones; the method was immunoSEQ multiplex PCR. The profile shows 250,000 to 350,000 clones, 88% of them singletons. The germline CDR1 and CDR2 sequences are SGHNT and YENEEA. This CDR3 is built from 12 residues. V dropped 1 base and J dropped 15; count of bases not matched to a gene: 4. The genes are TRBV11-3 and TRBJ2-2, with TRBD1 matching over 8 bases. The source material was peripheral blood. The receptor was isolated from a woman younger than 45 with COVID-19, enrolled during active disease. This CDR3 is CASSLGEDRVFF. CDR3 nucleotide sequence: TGTGCCAGCAGCTTAGGGGAGGACAGGGTGTTTTTT.